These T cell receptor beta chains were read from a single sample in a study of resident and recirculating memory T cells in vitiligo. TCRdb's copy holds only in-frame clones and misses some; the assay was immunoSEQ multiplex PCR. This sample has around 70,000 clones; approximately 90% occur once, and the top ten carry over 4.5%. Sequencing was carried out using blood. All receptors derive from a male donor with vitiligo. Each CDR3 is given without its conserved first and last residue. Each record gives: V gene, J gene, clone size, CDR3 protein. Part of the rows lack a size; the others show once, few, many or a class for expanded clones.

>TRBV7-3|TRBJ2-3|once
ASSGAGGGTDTQY
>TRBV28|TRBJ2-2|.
ASSPGTRDTGELF
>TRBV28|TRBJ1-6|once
ASSLRPTVYNSPLH
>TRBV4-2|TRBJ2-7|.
ASSQDPGNPTYEQY
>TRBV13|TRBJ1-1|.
ASSFRVRRADTEAF
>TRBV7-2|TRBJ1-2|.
ASSFTQTYYGYT
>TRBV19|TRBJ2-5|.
ASSILVRETQY
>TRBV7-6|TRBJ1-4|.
ASSLALGQGNEKLF
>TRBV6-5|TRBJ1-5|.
ASSYLSNQPQH
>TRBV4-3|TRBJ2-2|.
ASSQGYQAQGITGELF
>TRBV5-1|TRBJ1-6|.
ASSGGQGATGNSPLH
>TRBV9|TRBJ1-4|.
ASSPRAGPEGPNEKLF
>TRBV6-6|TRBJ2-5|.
AIQQGAQGTQY
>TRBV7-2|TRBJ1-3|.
ASSKDRDHTIY
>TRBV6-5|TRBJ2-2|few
ASSYRTENTGELF
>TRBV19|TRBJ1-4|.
ASGRTGTPEKLF
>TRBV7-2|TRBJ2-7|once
ASSSPDRPYEQY
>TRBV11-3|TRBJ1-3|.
ASSASGPGNTIY
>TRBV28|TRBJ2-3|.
ASSSPSGGADTQY
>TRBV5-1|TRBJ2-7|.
ASSLRTGPHEQY
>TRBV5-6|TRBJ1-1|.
ASSSTGLNTEAF
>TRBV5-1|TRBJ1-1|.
ASSQSTMNTEAF
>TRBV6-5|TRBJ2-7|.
ASSPGPNYEQY
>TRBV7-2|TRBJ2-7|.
ASRPRDTGEQY
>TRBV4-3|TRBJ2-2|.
ASSQAGVRSNTGELF
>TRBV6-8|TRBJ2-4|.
ASSPPPRAKNIQY
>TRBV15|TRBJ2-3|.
ATSSPSGASTDTQY
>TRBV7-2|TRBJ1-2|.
ASSSDLFRTANYGYT
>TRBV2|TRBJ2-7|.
ASSSGFSYEQY
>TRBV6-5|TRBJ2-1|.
ASSYSPGQYNEQF
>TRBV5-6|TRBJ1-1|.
ASSSWGGYTEAF
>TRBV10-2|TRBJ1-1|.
ASSAQGWNTEAF
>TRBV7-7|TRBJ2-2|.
ASSPGLAGGPNTGELF
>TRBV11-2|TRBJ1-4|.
ASSRGQYNEKLF
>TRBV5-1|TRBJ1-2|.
ASSWGDSLDYGYT